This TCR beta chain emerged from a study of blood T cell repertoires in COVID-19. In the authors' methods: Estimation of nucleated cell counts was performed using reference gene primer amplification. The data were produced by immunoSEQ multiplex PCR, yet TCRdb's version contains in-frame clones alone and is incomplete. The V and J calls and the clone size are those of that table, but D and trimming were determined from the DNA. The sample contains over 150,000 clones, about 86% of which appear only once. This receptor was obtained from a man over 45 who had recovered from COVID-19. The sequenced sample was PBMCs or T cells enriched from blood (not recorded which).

The CDR3 loop is CASSFRLAGGIADEQFF. In nucleotides, the CDR3 is TGTGCCAGCAGCTTCAGACTAGCGGGGGGGATAGCGGATGAGCAGTTCTTC. This sequence joins TRBV7-8 and TRBJ2-1, with TRBD2 matching 14 bases. This CDR3 region has 17 residues. V gave up 3 bases and J gave up 8 bases; unmatched junction bases: 9. The germline V gene encodes CDR1 SGHVS and CDR2 FQNEAQ. The complete variable domain, with remaining parts taken from reference TRBV7-8 and TRBJ2-1, reads GAGVSQSPRYKVAKRGQDVALRCDPISGHVSLFWYQQALGQGPEFLTYFQNEAQLDKSGLPSDRFFAERPEGSVSTLKIQRTQQEDSAVYLCASSFRLAGGIADEQFFGPGTRLTVL.